Listed below are T cell receptor beta chains from one sample, sequenced in a study of CD8 T cells in ankylosing spondylitis. TCRdb reprocessed the 5' RACE reads via MiXCR and lists one record per CDR3 protein. The sample consists of more than 300,000 distinct CDR3 sequences, roughly 8% of them appearing once. The sequenced sample was blood, either unsorted or a sorted T cell fraction (not recorded which). Receptor source: a male donor with ankylosing spondylitis. Each CDR3 is given with its conserved first and last residue. The D gene is left open where the match is weak. Clone size is not always given. Where it is, it says once, few, many or a class for expanded clones.

TRBD1 TRBJ1-5 TRBV29-1 few TGCAGCGCCCAGACAGGGAACCAGCCCCAGCATTTT CSAQTGNQPQHF
TRBD2 TRBJ2-1 TRBV20-1 many TGCAGTGCTAGACCTAGCGGGAGGGCCAATGAGCAGTTCTTC CSARPSGRANEQFF
NA TRBJ2-4 TRBV5-5 NA TGTGCCAGCAGCTCCAGGGAGTACATTCAGTACTTC CASSSREYIQYF
TRBD2 TRBJ2-1 TRBV6-2/TRBV6-3 NA TGTGCCAGCAGACCAAGCGGGAACAGGAATGAGCAGTTCTTC CASRPSGNRNEQFF
TRBD1 TRBJ1-1 TRBV20-1 NA TGCAGTGCTAGAGAGGGGACAGGGCTGAACACTGAAGCTTTCTTT CSAREGTGLNTEAFF
TRBD2 TRBJ2-2 TRBV11-1 NA TGTGCCAGCAGCTTGGTATACGGACTAGCGGGAGTCTATTTGACCGGGGAGCTGTTTTTT CASSLVYGLAGVYLTGELFF
NA TRBJ2-5 TRBV28 NA TGTGCCAGCAGTATAGGGGGGCGTGAGACCCAGTACTTC CASSIGGRETQYF
NA TRBJ2-1 TRBV12-3/TRBV12-4 NA TGTGCCAGCAGTTTTGGACAGATACAGTTCTTC CASSFGQIQFF
TRBD2 TRBJ2-1 TRBV20-1 NA TGCAGTGCGACCACCCCTTCGACTAGCACAGCCTACAATGAGCAGTTCTTC CSATTPSTSTAYNEQFF
TRBD2 TRBJ2-5 TRBV7-2 NA TGTGCCAGCAGCTTAGATGGCGGGAGCATGGAGACCCAGTACTTC CASSLDGGSMETQYF
NA TRBJ2-7 TRBV5-1 many TGCGCCAGCAGCTTGGCAGGACAGTTCTCCTACGAGCAGTACTTC CASSLAGQFSYEQYF
TRBD2 TRBJ2-3 TRBV6-2/TRBV6-3 NA TGTGCCAGCAGTTACTCGACGGCGGGAGGACGCACAGATACGCAGTATTTT CASSYSTAGGRTDTQYF
NA TRBJ1-1 TRBV14 few TGTGCCAGCAGCCAGTACGGTGGTGCAGAGGTTTTCTTT CASSQYGGAEVFF
TRBD1 TRBJ1-1 TRBV29-1 NA TGCAGCGTTGGACAGGGGGCCGCTTCCACTGAAGCTTTCTTT CSVGQGAASTEAFF
NA TRBJ1-1 TRBV5-8 many TGTGCCAGCAGCTTTATCCAGACGGGCTTGAACACTGAAGCTTTCTTT CASSFIQTGLNTEAFF
NA TRBJ2-5 TRBV7-9 few TGTGCCAGCAGACAATATGACAAAGAGACCCAGTACTTC CASRQYDKETQYF
NA TRBJ1-1 TRBV29-1 few TGCAGCGGCGTGGGCGGGACTGAAGCTTTCTTT CSGVGGTEAFF
NA TRBJ2-7 TRBV27 few TGTGCCAGCAGTCCGTCTAAGGTCGACGAGCAGTACTTC CASSPSKVDEQYF
NA TRBJ1-5 TRBV6-1 many TGTGCCAGCAGTGTGTGGGGGACTGAGAATCAGCCCCAGCATTTT CASSVWGTENQPQHF
TRBD1 TRBJ1-6 TRBV27 NA TGTGCCAGCACCACCTCAGGGGGCCGTTCACCCCTCCACTTT CASTTSGGRSPLHF
TRBD1 TRBJ2-7 TRBV15 many TGTGCCACCAGCAGAGATTTGCAGGGGGACTACGAGCAGTACTTC CATSRDLQGDYEQYF
TRBD2 TRBJ2-2 TRBV10-1 NA TGCGCCAGCAGTGAGTCCGGGGTAGCGGGAGTTTCCACCGGGGAGCTGTTTTTT CASSESGVAGVSTGELFF
TRBD1 TRBJ1-1 TRBV5-1 few TGCGCCAGCAGCCTCTGGACAGGGCGGGGGGCTGAAGCTTTCTTT CASSLWTGRGAEAFF
TRBD1 TRBJ2-6 TRBV24-1 NA TGTGCCACCAGTGGACAGGGATTTGGGGCCAACGTCCTGACTTTC CATSGQGFGANVLTF
NA TRBJ2-4 TRBV21-1 many TGTGCCAGCAGCAAAGCGGCTCCAGATGTATCCCGACAAGCCAAAAACATTCAGTACTTC CASSKAAPDVSRQAKNIQYF
NA TRBJ2-5 TRBV29-1 many TGCAGCCTGACGGGGCCGCACCAAGAGACCCAGTACTTC CSLTGPHQETQYF
NA TRBJ1-1 TRBV6-1 once TGTGCCAGCAGTGCCGGCAGGATCGGCGAAGCTTTCTTT CASSAGRIGEAFF
NA TRBJ2-7 TRBV10-3 many TGTGCCATCGCAGGGGTAAACGAGCAGTACTTC CAIAGVNEQYF
NA TRBJ1-2 TRBV29-1 many TGCAGCGTTCCGAGGGGACTCCTGAACTATGGCTACACCTTC CSVPRGLLNYGYTF
TRBD2 TRBJ2-6 TRBV7-3 NA TGTGCCAGCAGCTTAAGCTGGGGCGGGGGGCTTGGGGCCAACGTCCTGACTTTC CASSLSWGGGLGANVLTF
NA TRBJ2-5 TRBV5-4 few TGTGCCAGCAGCTTGAGTTGGGGGAAAGAGACCCAGTACTTC CASSLSWGKETQYF
TRBD2 TRBJ2-1 TRBV7-3 few TGTGCCAGCAGCCCTCGGGTAGCGGGACTGAATGAGCAGTTCTTC CASSPRVAGLNEQFF
TRBD1 TRBJ2-7 TRBV5-4 NA TGTGCCAGCAGCAGTGTACAGGGGGCAGGGCAGTACTTC CASSSVQGAGQYF
NA TRBJ1-5 TRBV20-1 few TGCAGTGCTAGAGCAGGGGACCCCTATCAGCCCCAGCATTTT CSARAGDPYQPQHF
NA TRBJ2-7 TRBV6-5 NA TGTGCCAGCAGTTACTCGAGAACAAGGCGGGCCTACGAGCAGTACTTC CASSYSRTRRAYEQYF
NA TRBJ2-3 TRBV11-3 NA TGTGCCAGCACCCCGAAGTATCCAGATACGCAGTATTTT CASTPKYPDTQYF
NA TRBJ2-5 TRBV12-5 NA TGTGCTTCCCAGTGGGAAGATTTCCAAGAGACCCAGTACTTC CASQWEDFQETQYF
NA TRBJ1-1 TRBV18 NA TGTGCCAGCTCACCACAGGAAGAGTACGGAGCTTTCTTT CASSPQEEYGAFF
TRBD2 TRBJ2-1 TRBV4-1 NA TGCGCCAGCAACCAGGGACCTAGCGGCCCCGAGGGGCAGTTCTTC CASNQGPSGPEGQFF
TRBD2 TRBJ2-1 TRBV6-5 many TGTGCCAGCAGATTAGCGGGAGAGGACCTCAATGAGCAGTTCTTC CASRLAGEDLNEQFF
NA TRBJ1-5 TRBV27 few TGTGCCAGCAGTTCAATGGGTGGTCAGCCCCAGCATTTT CASSSMGGQPQHF
NA TRBJ1-1 TRBV14 NA TGTGCCAGCAGCCAAGCCAGACCGAACACTGAAGCTTTCTTT CASSQARPNTEAFF
TRBD2 TRBJ2-5 TRBV7-2 NA TGTGCCAGCAGGCTTGGCGGGAGAGAGACCCAGTACTTC CASRLGGRETQYF
NA TRBJ2-1 TRBV29-1 NA TGCAGCGTGCCCCGGGGGAGGAATGAGCAGTTCTTC CSVPRGRNEQFF
NA TRBJ2-4 TRBV6-1 few TGTGCCACCCTCGGGGGCGGCACAAACATTCAGTACTTC CATLGGGTNIQYF
NA TRBJ1-5 TRBV7-9 few TGTTCCAGCAGCCAAACAGGGACTGGACAGCCCCAGCATTTT CSSSQTGTGQPQHF
TRBD1 TRBJ2-5 TRBV18 NA TGTGCCAGCTCAACCACAGGGGGCGGACAAGAGACCCAGTACTTC CASSTTGGGQETQYF